This T cell receptor beta chain is drawn from a study of cytomegalovirus exposure and HLA in healthy donors. Study-level points and caveats: Sequencing likely produced, as an artifact, a cluster of highly shared sequence variants. The later analysis indicated that the majority of CMV-associated TCR beta chains appeared HLA-restricted.

Both 60 Vbeta primers and 13 Jbeta primers went into the PCR. TCRdb's table, derived via immunoSEQ multiplex PCR, lists solely in-frame clones and lacks some. The table lists some 130,000 clones, roughly four fifths of them singletons. The germline V gene encodes CDR1 SGHDT and CDR2 YYEEEE. The CDR3 loop spans 13 amino acids. V shed 6 bases and J 6 bases; nucleotides not matched to a gene: 8. On this clone: The antigen remains unidentified.

Sequencing was done on a sample of PBMCs. The TCR comes from a boy between 10 and 17 years old in good health and CMV-seronegative. The V and J genes are TRBV5-6 and TRBJ1-1; 7 bases agree with TRBD1. DNA of the CDR3: TGTGCCAGCAACTTCCGACAGGGCCCTGAAGCTTTCTTT. Translated, it gives CASNFRQGPEAFF.